This note documents a single T cell receptor (beta chain) sequence. The data derive from a study of blood T cell repertoires in COVID-19. Sequencing used immunoSEQ multiplex PCR; TCRdb keeps in-frame clones, though not all of them. The table lists fewer than 95,000 clones, about 91% of them singletons, with over 0.45% in the top ten. The CDR3 has 15 amino acids. V shed 6 bases and J shed 1 base, with 15 bases lying between them. The germline V gene encodes CDR1 MNHEY and CDR2 SVGAGI. Sequencing input: peripheral blood. The clonotype was recovered from a man aged 60 to 75 with acute or convalescent COVID-19. The genes are TRBV6-5 and TRBJ1-2, with D unresolved. This chain's CDR3 is CASRGLTDGNYGYTF. In DNA, the CDR3 is TGTGCCAGCAGGGGCTTGACCGATGGTAACTATGGCTACACCTTC.